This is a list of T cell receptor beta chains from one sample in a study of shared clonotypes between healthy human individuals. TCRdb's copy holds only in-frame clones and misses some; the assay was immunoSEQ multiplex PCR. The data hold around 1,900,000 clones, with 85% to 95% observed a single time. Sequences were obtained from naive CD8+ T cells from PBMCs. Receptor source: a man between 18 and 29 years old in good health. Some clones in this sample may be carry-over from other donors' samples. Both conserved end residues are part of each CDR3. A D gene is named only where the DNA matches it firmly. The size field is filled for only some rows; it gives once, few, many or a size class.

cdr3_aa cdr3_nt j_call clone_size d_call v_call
CASSPSANNEKLFF TGTGCCAGCAGCCCGTCGGCGAATAATGAAAAACTGTTTTTT TRBJ1-4 - - TRBV9
CAISVLAGGSYEQYF TGTGCCATCAGCGTACTAGCGGGTGGCTCCTACGAGCAGTACTTC TRBJ2-7 - TRBD2 TRBV10-3
CASSIRAQNQPQHF TGTGCCAGCAGTATCCGGGCCCAAAATCAGCCCCAGCATTTT TRBJ1-5 - - TRBV27
CASSLRTAGPSGNTIYF TGTGCCAGCAGCTTGAGAACAGCAGGACCCTCTGGAAACACCATATATTTT TRBJ1-3 - - TRBV7-9
CASSPLAGGPLLPSSYNEQFF TGTGCCAGCAGTCCACTAGCGGGAGGCCCCCTACTCCCTAGCTCCTACAATGAGCAGTTCTTC TRBJ2-1 - TRBD2 TRBV28
CASSQEGSRGYEQYF TGCGCCAGCAGCCAAGAGGGCAGTAGAGGGTACGAGCAGTACTTC TRBJ2-7 - - TRBV4-1
CASSPYSPTDTQYF TGTGCCAGCAGCCCATATAGCCCCACAGATACGCAGTATTTT TRBJ2-3 - - TRBV7-9
CASSLSGGITEAFF TGCGCCAGCAGCTTGAGTGGAGGGATCACTGAAGCTTTCTTT TRBJ1-1 - - TRBV5-1
CASSPRSGQRTYEQYF TGTGCCAGCAGCCCCCGTTCGGGACAGCGAACTTACGAGCAGTACTTC TRBJ2-7 - TRBD1 TRBV7-9
CSVEDGLHYEQYF TGCAGCGTTGAAGATGGTCTACACTACGAGCAGTACTTC TRBJ2-7 - - TRBV29-1
CASSLPATNEKLFF TGTGCCAGCAGCCTACCCGCAACTAATGAAAAACTGTTTTTT TRBJ1-4 once - TRBV28